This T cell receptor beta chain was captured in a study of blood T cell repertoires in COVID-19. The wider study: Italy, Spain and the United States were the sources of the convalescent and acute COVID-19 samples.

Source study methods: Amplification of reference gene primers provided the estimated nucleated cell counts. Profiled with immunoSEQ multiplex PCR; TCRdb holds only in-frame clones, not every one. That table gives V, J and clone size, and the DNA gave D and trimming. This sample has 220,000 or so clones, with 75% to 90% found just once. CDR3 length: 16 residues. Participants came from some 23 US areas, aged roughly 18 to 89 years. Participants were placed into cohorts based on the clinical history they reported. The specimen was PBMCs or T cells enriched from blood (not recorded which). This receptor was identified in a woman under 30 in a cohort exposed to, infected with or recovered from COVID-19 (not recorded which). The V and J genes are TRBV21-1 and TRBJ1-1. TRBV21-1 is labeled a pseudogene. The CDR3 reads CASSKAYSERRTEAFF. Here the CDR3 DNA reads TGTGCCAGCAGCAAAGCCTATAGCGAGCGGCGGACCGAAGCTTTCTTT.